This paragraph reports one T cell receptor (beta chain). Its antigen is not yet known. The CDR3 numbers 21 residues from cysteine through phenylalanine. Only the protein is available. The protocol used for the library was 5' RACE. For each TCR library, 3,500 to 4,000 ng of total RNA was used. For each sample, cDNA was synthesized in eight separate reactions using SMARTScribe reverse transcriptase. During cDNA synthesis, unique molecular identifiers containing a 6-nucleotide sample barcode were introduced by template switching. Two nested PCRs of roughly 16 and 10 cycles amplified the TCRalpha and TCRbeta cDNA, and bead purification followed each PCR. Before amplification, cDNA was treated with uracil DNA-glycosylase and purified using the QIAquick PCR purification kit. The second PCR added Illumina TruSeq-compatible adapters along with sample-specific barcodes. TapeStation and Qubit were used to check library quality and concentration, and approximately 5 ng of each library went into the pool. Sequencing of the pooled libraries was done on an Illumina HiSeq2500 single-index Rapid Run using custom sequencing primers and 2 x 100 bp reads. In the original analysis: MiGEC version 1.2.6 was used for UMI-based consensus assembly to correct PCR and sequencing errors. MiXCR version 2.1.1 handled V(D)J alignment, clonotype assembly and CDR3 extraction. To normalise gene usage, clonotype sharing and MAIT/NKT TCR abundance, the analysis used the top 1000, 10 000 and 20 000 clonotypes per sample. After downsampling to 27 000 UMIs, diversity was calculated as the inverse Simpson index using the vegan R package. Statistical testing used paired Mann-Whitney U tests on the discordant twin pairs and applied Benjamini-Hochberg correction for multiple testing. After the reads were reprocessed by TCRdb, one entry was made per CDR3 protein sequence, with no DNA. TCRdb's processing, not the study's, gives the V and J calls here. This sample's listing comprises around 100,000 distinct CDR3 sequences. Jointly, the top ten make up roughly 1.8% of the sample.

The data were taken from a study of monozygotic twins with inflammatory bowel disease (dated by TCRdb to the late 2010s). In terms of the full investigation: The complete study included roughly 30 monozygotic twin pairs: 19 IBD-discordant Danish pairs and nine German pairs, of which four were IBD-concordant and five were IBD-discordant. Each individual had, on average, about 151 000 unique TCRalpha sequences and 181 000 unique TCRbeta sequences available for analysis. The search for disease-associated traits relied mainly on comparing IBD patients with their genetically identical healthy co-twins within discordant pairs.

On the study overall, not on this receptor specifically: IBD patients shared fewer clonotypes with other individuals than healthy twins did, most markedly in patients showing signs of disease activity. Distinction between different T cell subtypes could not be achieved in the analysis. TCRbeta repertoire diversity, by inverse Simpson index, was decreased in IBD patients compared with their healthy co-twins. Because patients were on differing immunosuppressive treatments, the repertoires may have picked up extra background noise and inter-individual variability. No difference in repertoire similarity was observed between concordant and discordant twins, possibly owing to limited statistical power. The results gave no support for a single strong signal or clonotype linked to IBD.

From each donor, a 2.5 ml peripheral blood sample was drawn into PAXgene tubes and stored at -80 degrees C. Total RNA was isolated from whole blood with the PAXgene blood miRNA kit on an automated QIAcube, without T cell sorting. Peripheral blood from monozygotic twin pairs who were concordant or discordant for inflammatory bowel disease underwent deep TCRalpha and TCRbeta repertoire profiling using unique molecular barcoding. Smoking habits were recorded for all twin pairs, with individuals classified as current, former or never smokers. The receptor comes from a human donor with ulcerative colitis or Crohn's disease, or a healthy co-twin of an affected twin (not recorded which). The V gene is TRBV12-3 or TRBV12-4 and the J gene is TRBJ2-5; TCRdb gives TRBD2 as the D gene, but with no DNA this cannot be confirmed. Sequencing input: blood. The CDR3 is CASSFRQPLPGLAGDGETQYF.